This TCR beta chain was observed in a study of STAT3 mutations in large granular lymphocyte leukemia. General study results and limits: A small but highly pathogenic clone may have been missed. Suggested: STAT3 mutation was not the ancestral event for these clonal expansions. At least one immunodominant TCR beta clonotype appeared in every T-cell large granular lymphocyte leukemia patient.

This table comes from immunoSEQ multiplex PCR, and its TCRdb copy is limited to in-frame clones, with some not included. Of roughly 4,000 clones in the sample, 66% were seen once. To note about this clone: Its specificity is unknown.

The length of the CDR3 is 12 residues. Germline CDR1 and CDR2: MDHEN and SYDVKM. Trimming shortened V by 4 bases and J by 2 bases, and 6 bases separated the two germline ends. The chain links TRBV28 to TRBJ2-7, with a tentative D call TRBD1 (5 bases). The sample was peripheral blood mononuclear cells. The receptor comes from a man between 60 and 75 years old with T-cell large granular lymphocyte leukemia. Some clones in this sample may be carry-over from other donors' samples. The CDR3, as DNA: TGTGCCAGCAGTTCAGGGACCTACGAGCAGTACTTC. It codes for CASSSGTYEQYF.